The source of this T cell receptor (beta chain) is a study of cytomegalovirus exposure and HLA in healthy donors (dated by TCRdb to about 2017). Context from the whole study: An earlier analysis of more than 550 of the donors reported approximately 300 Gb of sequence data and 90 million to 120 million unique TCR beta sequences obtained from some 200 million T cells. Approximately 300 gigabases of sequencing data and roughly 80 million unique TCR sequences made up an early release that covered about 640 HLA-typed donors. The genetic ancestry cluster associated with self-reported Caucasian donors included around 76% of the 398 genotyped donors. The study aimed to test whether signatures of past pathogen exposure could be identified by cataloging public T cell receptors. The T cell repertoires of roughly 660 subjects were profiled by immunosequencing and related to cytomegalovirus serostatus. Along with the approximately 670-subject first cohort, a separate validation cohort of over a hundred different subjects was used. The study combined high-throughput TCR immunosequencing, statistical association of individual TCRs with disease status, and machine learning to predict cytomegalovirus infection status. To study patterns of TCR occurrence, a later analysis re-analyzed previously published TCR beta repertoires from 700 or so donors and added high-resolution HLA genotyping. The later analysis used no new phenotypic data to find candidate immune exposures, relying instead on TCR beta sequences and their occurrence across donors. To decide whether each TCR beta V gene segment behaved as functional or pseudogenic, an earlier analysis of some 600 of the donors relied on high-throughput TCR beta sequencing. Donor age, sex, ethnicity and CMV serostatus were compiled alongside the repertoire data. A later genetic analysis used genome-wide SNP genotypes for about 60% of the roughly 700 donors, treating that subset as a discovery cohort. All discovery cohort repertoires had been generated using a single sequencing platform. Class I and class II HLA loci were covered by the typing at four-digit resolution. The number of donors typed differed by locus, with about 629-640 for A, B, C, DRB1 and DQB1, roughly 520 for DQA1, 606 for DPA1, and 400 to 490 for DPB1. Because of strong linkage in the cohort, roughly five DR-DQ haplotypes were treated as single units for association and clustering. On average, around 200,000 unique TCR beta nucleotide sequences were sequenced per donor among a few hundred genotyped donors of the cohort, with roughly 20% of those sequences being non-productive.

Libraries were prepared through the immunoSEQ multiplex PCR assay. A mixture of 60 forward primers for TCR Vbeta segments and 13 reverse primers for TCR Jbeta segments was used in the multiplex PCR. The CDR3 region of rearranged TCR beta genes was amplified from genomic DNA with a multiplex PCR assay. The Illumina HiSeq System was used to sequence the amplified TCR beta libraries as 87-base-pair reads. Turning to the authors' computational methods: In a later analysis, tens of millions of unique TCR beta chains were counted across the 666 repertoires, and roughly 11 million of these chains were shared by at least two donors. Raw reads were error-corrected and collapsed into unique sequences by a nearest-neighbor algorithm in which closely related sequences were merged to remove PCR and sequencing errors. Alignment of CDR3 sequences to IMGT reference sequences was used to assign V, D and J gene segments. Each retained sequence needed at least a six-nucleotide match to both a V gene segment and a J gene segment. Rearrangements were classified as productive when the CDR3 lacked stop codons and remained in frame with V and J, and all other rearrangements were classified as non-productive. CDR3 was defined by IMGT convention, running from the second conserved V-encoded cysteine to the conserved J-encoded phenylalanine. In an earlier analysis of just under 600 of the donors, sequences lacking an unambiguous match to a single V gene segment were excluded. An earlier analysis of about 590 of the donors classified V segments as functional when productive rearrangements were above 56.7% and as segregating when the standard deviation between donors was above 5%. To diagnose cytomegalovirus status from the catalog of TCR beta chain sequences, a statistical classification framework was built. In a later analysis, V and J genes were assigned by comparing TCR nucleotide sequences against IMGT/GENE-DB human TR gene sequences. A later analysis assigned CDR3 sequences and most-parsimonious VDJ recombination scenarios with the TCRdist pipeline. In a later analysis, every TCR beta chain was defined by the combination of its CDR3 amino acid sequence and its V-gene family, and reads without a unique V-gene family were dropped. A later analysis removed several hundred highly shared, low-generation-probability nucleotide sequences to deal with suspected cross-contamination and a sequencing artifact. In a later analysis, a clonal expansion index for each public chain was calculated from normalized within-repertoire ranks of inferred template counts. A later analysis computed generation probabilities with a VDJ recombination model fitted to out-of-frame rearrangements, and checked the results against IGoR. In a later analysis, hypergeometric tests were used to score TCR-TCR, TCR-HLA and TCR-CMV co-occurrence, with a repertoire-size bias correction applied to TCR pairs. False discovery rates were estimated in a later analysis by permuting HLA or CMV assignments 20 times. A later analysis grouped co-occurring TCRs with DBSCAN, adding TCRdist sequence similarity when clustering within HLA-allele-positive subsets. Repertoires with fewer than 30,000 or more than 120,000 public chains were left out of co-occurrence clustering, as were four to six repertoires with anomalous nucleotide sharing. Held by TCRdb, this immuneACCESS table contains in-frame sequences only and omits some clones. Under half of the omission traces to an unresolved V gene where checked; the cause of the rest is unknown. That table is the source of V, J and clone size, and D and trimming were worked out from the DNA. This sample holds more than 85,000 clones; just over 75% were observed only once. The ten top clones hold about an eighth of the sample.

The cohort was made up of approximately 670 healthy bone marrow donors. At the time of sampling, all cohort members were nominally healthy, though unrecorded immune exposures were likely present. The donor tested CMV seropositive, placing the donor among the 250 to 350 seropositive members of the cohort. Each donor provided a peripheral blood sample, and peripheral blood mononuclear cells were used for TCR beta sequencing. Genomic DNA was extracted from the blood cell samples with the Qiagen DNeasy Blood Extraction Kit. Study-level results and caveats: In the study, some 180 TCR beta chains were listed as associated with cytomegalovirus. The cohort was sequenced for TCR beta chains only, and without alpha or paired-chain data the features that could be detected were limited. CMV serostatus was the only immune exposure information available for the cohort. The classifier was reported to diagnose cytomegalovirus status with high specificity and sensitivity in both the original cohort and the validation cohort. A further reported finding was that TCR beta sequences accurately predicted the HLA-A and HLA-B alleles for most subjects in the first cohort. A cluster of highly shared sequence variants was judged likely to be a technical artifact of the sequencing pipeline. Because some donors lacked HLA typing at each locus, the association tests relied only on the typed subset. A later analysis found that most CMV-associated TCR beta chains appeared HLA-restricted, with HLA associations seemingly driven largely by CMV exposure. Specific HLA alleles were associated with about 17,000 TCR beta sequences at a false discovery rate of 0.05 in a later analysis. Around 16 rarely observed V segments, including chromosome 9 orphons, were excluded from the earlier analysis of approximately 500 of the donors because counts were too low. An association between a missense DCLRE1C variant and V-gene and J-gene trimming of TCR beta chains was found in a later genetic analysis and replicated in an independent cohort. Compared with the 666-donor mean, donors in an Asian-associated ancestry cluster had fewer N-insertions in productive TCRs, according to a later genetic analysis. Three of the identified cytomegalovirus-associated TCR beta chains were confirmed in vitro to be specific for cytomegalovirus antigens. Correlated functional status among segregating V segments might reflect linkage disequilibrium, but an unknown experimental factor could not be ruled out. While some public TCRs were present in many individuals, most TCR sequences turned up only very rarely across donors. Strong co-occurrence of HLA alleles, especially DR and DQ, made assigning TCR associations to individual alleles difficult. In an earlier analysis of around 500 of the donors, most TCR beta V segments appeared in productive rearrangements about 87% or about 30% of the time, broadly matching IMGT annotations. In a later analysis, several top co-occurrence clusters were reported to appear linked to parvovirus B19, influenza, CMV and Epstein-Barr virus. In a later analysis, HLA-associated TCR beta chains showed more clonal expansion and lower generation probabilities than non-associated chains that were equally common. The presence/absence analyses assumed that sequencing depth was roughly uniform across donors, and that assumption may not be true. According to a later analysis, TCR association rates differed among HLA loci, with DRB1 alleles showing the most associated TCRs and HLA-C alleles showing the fewest. According to the authors, the approach could potentially be generalized to other disease states and immunological phenotypes.

Details on this clone: It has no known antigen specificity. Base qualities are not provided; no much larger clone lies one nucleotide away.

The clonotype comes from a man in his thirties or forties in good health and CMV-seropositive. The specimen sequenced was PBMCs.

The sequence in DNA is TGTGCCAGCAGCCCCCGACAGCTAGGCAATGAGCAGTTCTTC. Translated, this gives CASSPRQLGNEQFF. The chain is encoded by TRBV11-2 joined to TRBJ2-1; tentative D gene TRBD1, with 5 bases matching. Trimming at the junction amounts to 5 bases on V and 6 bases on J, and the germline ends lie 14 bases apart. The CDR3 runs 14 residues from the cysteine to the phenylalanine. The CDR3 DNA has 42 bases and is translated from base 1. CDR1 and CDR2, per the germline V gene, are SGHAT and FQNNGV.